This T cell receptor beta chain was found in a study of T cell responses to AZD1222 COVID-19 vaccine. Across the study: Second-dose recipients at about 4 or about 12 weeks were treated as one pooled group.

About this clone: Its antigen is as yet unknown.

Regarding the study as a whole: Only six or seven AZD1222 recipients tested seropositive at baseline. Sampling captured repertoires only after the peak T cell response. Donors were mostly white British, more females; clonal diversity possibly underestimated.

The CDR3 totals 18 residues. The trim removed 4 bases at V and 7 bases at J, leaving 14 bases unmatched. CDR1 and CDR2 from the germline V gene are SGHTS and YDEGEE. Generated by immunoSEQ multiplex PCR, the TCRdb table keeps only in-frame clones and is missing some. The table lists over 90,000 clones, about nine tenths of them singletons. This sequence was found in an adult in good health. This specimen consisted of peripheral blood, obtained on day 0 of AZD1222 vaccination. The J gene is TRBJ1-6, the V gene TRBV5-8; 10 bases line up with TRBD1. Here the CDR3 reads CASSKDRGKGGSNSPLHF. CDR3 in DNA: TGTGCCAGCAGCAAGGACAGGGGGAAGGGTGGTTCGAATTCACCCCTCCACTTT. Supplemented by reference TRBV5-8 and TRBJ1-6, the full variable domain reads EAGVTQSPTHLIKTRGQQATLRCSPISGHTSVYWYQQALGLGLQFLLWYDEGEERNRGNFPPRFSGRQFPNYSSELNVNALELEDSALYLCASSKDRGKGGSNSPLHFGNGTRLTVT.